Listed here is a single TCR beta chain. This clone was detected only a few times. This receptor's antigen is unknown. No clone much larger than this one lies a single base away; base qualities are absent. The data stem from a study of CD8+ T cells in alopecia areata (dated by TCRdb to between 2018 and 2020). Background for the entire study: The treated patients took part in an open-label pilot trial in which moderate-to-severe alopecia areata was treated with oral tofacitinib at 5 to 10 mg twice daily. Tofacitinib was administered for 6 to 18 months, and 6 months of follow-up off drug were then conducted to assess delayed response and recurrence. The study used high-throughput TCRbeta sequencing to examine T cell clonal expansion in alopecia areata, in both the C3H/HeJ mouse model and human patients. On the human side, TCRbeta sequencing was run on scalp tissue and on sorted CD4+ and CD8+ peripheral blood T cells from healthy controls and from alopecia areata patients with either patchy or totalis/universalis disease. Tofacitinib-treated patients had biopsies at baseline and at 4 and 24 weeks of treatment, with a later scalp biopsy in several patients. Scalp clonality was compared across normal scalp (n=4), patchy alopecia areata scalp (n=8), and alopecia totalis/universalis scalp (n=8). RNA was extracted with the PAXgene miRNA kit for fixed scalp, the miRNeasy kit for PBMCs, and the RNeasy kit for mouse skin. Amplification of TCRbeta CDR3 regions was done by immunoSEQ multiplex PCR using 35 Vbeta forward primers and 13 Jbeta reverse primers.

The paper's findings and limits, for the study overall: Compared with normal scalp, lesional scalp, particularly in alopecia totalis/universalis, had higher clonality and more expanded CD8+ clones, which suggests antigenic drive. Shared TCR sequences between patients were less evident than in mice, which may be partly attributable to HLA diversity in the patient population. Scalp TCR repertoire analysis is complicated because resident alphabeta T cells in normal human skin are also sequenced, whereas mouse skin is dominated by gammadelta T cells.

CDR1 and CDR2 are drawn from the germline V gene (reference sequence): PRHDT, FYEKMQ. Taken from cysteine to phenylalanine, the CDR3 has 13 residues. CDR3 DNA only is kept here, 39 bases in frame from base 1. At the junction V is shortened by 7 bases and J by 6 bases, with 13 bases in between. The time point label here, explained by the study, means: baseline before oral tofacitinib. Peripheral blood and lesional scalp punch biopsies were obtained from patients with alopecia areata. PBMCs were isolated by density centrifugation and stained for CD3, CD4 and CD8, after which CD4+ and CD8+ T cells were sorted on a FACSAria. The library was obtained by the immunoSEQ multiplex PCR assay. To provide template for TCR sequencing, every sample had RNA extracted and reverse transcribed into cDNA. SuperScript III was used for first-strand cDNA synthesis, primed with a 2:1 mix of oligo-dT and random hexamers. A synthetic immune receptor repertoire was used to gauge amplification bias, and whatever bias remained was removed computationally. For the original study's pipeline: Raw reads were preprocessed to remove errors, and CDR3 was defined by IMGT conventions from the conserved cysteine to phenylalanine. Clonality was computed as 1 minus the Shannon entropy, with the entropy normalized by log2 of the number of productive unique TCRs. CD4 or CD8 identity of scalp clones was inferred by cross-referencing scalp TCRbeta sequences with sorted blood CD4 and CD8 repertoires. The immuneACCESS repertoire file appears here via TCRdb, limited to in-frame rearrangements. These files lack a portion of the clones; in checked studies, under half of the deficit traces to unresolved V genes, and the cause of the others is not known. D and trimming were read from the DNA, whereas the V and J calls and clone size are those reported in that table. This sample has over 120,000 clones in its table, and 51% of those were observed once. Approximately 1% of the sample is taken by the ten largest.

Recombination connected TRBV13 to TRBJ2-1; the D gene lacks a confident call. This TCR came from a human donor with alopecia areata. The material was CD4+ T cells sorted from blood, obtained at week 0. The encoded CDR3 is CASKKASVNEQFF. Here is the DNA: TGTGCCAGCAAGAAGGCCTCTGTCAATGAGCAGTTCTTC. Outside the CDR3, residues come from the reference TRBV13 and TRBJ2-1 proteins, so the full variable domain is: AAGVIQSPRHLIKEKRETATLKCYPIPRHDTVYWYQQGPGQDPQFLISFYEKMQSDKGSIPDRFSAQQFSDYHSELNMSSLELGDSALYFCASKKASVNEQFFGPGTRLTVL.